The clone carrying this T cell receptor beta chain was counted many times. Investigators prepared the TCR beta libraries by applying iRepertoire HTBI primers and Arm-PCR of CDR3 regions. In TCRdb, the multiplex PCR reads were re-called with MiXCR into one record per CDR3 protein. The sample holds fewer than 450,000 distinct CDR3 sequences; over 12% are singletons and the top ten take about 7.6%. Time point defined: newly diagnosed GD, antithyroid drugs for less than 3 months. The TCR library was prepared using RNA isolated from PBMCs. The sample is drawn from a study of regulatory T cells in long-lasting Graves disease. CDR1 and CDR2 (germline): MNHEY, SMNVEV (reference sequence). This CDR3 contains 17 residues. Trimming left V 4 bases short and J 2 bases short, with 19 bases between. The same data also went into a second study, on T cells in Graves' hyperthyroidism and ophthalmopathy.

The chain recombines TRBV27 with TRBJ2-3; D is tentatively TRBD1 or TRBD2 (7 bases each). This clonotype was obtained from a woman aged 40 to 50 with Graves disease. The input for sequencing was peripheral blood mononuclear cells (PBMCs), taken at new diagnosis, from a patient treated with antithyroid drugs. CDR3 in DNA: TGTGCCAGCAGTTGGGGGGAGGGGGCCCGGACCACAGATACGCAGTATTTT. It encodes CASSWGEGARTTDTQYF.